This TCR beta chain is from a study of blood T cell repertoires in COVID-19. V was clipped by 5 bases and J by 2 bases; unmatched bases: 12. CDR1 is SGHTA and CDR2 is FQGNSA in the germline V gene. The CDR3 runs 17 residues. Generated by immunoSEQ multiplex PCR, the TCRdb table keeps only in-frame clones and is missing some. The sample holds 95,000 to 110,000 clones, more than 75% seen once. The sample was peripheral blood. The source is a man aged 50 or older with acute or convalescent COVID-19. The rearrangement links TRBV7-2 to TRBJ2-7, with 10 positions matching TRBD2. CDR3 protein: CASSAPGLAWQTYEQYF. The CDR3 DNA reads TGTGCCAGCAGCGCCCCGGGACTAGCGTGGCAGACCTACGAGCAGTACTTC.